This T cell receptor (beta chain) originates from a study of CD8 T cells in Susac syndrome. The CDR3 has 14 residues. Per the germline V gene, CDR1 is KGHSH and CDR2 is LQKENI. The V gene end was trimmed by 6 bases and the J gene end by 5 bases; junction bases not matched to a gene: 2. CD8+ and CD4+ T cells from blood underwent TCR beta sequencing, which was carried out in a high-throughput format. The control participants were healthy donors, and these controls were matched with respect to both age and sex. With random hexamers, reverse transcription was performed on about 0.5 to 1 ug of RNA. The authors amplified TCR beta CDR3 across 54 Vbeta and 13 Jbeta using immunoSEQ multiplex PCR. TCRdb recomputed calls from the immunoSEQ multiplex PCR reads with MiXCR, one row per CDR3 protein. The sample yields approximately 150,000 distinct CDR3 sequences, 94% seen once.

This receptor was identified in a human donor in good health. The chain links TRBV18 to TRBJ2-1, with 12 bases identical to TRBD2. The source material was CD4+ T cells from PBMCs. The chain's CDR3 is CASSLAGGNNEQFF. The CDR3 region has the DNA TGTGCCAGCTCCCTAGCGGGAGGGAACAATGAGCAGTTCTTC.